These 10 T cell receptor beta chains share one sample of origin, sequenced in a study of early T cells in non-severe SARS-CoV-2 infection. TCRdb redid the calling of the 5' RACE reads with MiXCR, one entry per CDR3 protein. Of tens of thousands of distinct CDR3 sequences listed, roughly a tenth were seen once; the top ten hold approximately 5.4%. Specimen: whole blood, collected at baseline. The receptors were sampled from an adult who was a healthcare worker with PCR-confirmed SARS-CoV-2 infection or an uninfected control (not recorded which).

V and J are TRBV29-1 and TRBJ2-5, with 11 bases identical to TRBD2. Unmatched junction bases numbered 5, after V lost 3 bases and J lost 2 bases. Germline V gene lookup returns CDR1 SQVTM and CDR2 ANQGSEA. The CDR3 runs 15 residues. The CDR3 here is CSVDRLAGGQETQYF. The CDR3 DNA reads as TGCAGCGTTGACCGGCTAGCGGGAGGTCAAGAGACCCAGTACTTC.

V is TRBV6-6 and J is TRBJ2-7, with a tentative D call TRBD2 (6 bases). V lost 8 bases and J lost 7, with 18 bases in between. This CDR3 comprises 13 residues. The V gene's germline CDR1 is MNHNY and CDR2 SVGAGI (reference sequence). For the CDR3, the DNA is TGTGCCAGCCGAGGACTAAAAGAGGGGGAGCAGTACTTC. Amino acids: CASRGLKEGEQYF.

This clonotype was seen many times. The chain combines TRBV30 with TRBJ1-6; TRBD1 might be the D (5 bases). The ends were cut back, 3 bases at V and 7 bases at J, with 13 bases in the middle. From germline, CDR1 is GTSNPN and CDR2 SVGIG (reference sequence). CDR3 length: 14 residues. CDR3 DNA: TGTGCCTGGAGAGGGGACCGAAGAAATTCACCCCTCCACTTT. This gives the protein CAWRGDRRNSPLHF.

This clonotype was picked up many times. The V and J genes are TRBV28 and TRBJ2-1, with 10 bases aligning to TRBD2. With 3 bases clipped from V and 9 bases from J, the junction kept 8 bases outside the gene matches. Per germline, CDR1 MDHEN and CDR2 SYDVKM. This CDR3 spans 15 amino acids. For the CDR3, the DNA is TGTGCCAGCAGTTTCGCTAGCGGGAGTAGGAGTGAGCAGTTCTTC. Residues: CASSFASGSRSEQFF.

This clonotype was detected only a few times. V usage is TRBV11-2 and J usage is TRBJ2-2; D ambiguous. Germline V gives CDR1 SGHAT, CDR2 FQNNGV. CDR3 length: 15 residues. Trimming removed 7 bases at V and 1 base at J, with 13 bases between. Written as DNA, the CDR3 is TGTGCCAGCACCGATGACCCTTTGAACACCGGGGAGCTGTTTTTT. Amino acids: CASTDDPLNTGELFF.

This clonotype was seen repeatedly, ten times or more. J is TRBJ2-1 and V is TRBV6-1; maybe TRBD2 (6 bases). Trimming left V 2 bases short and J 12 bases short, with 11 bases between. This CDR3 is 12 amino acids long. Germline V gene data show CDR1 as MNHNS and CDR2 as SASEGT. The CDR3 loop is CASSELGGGQFF. The CDR3, as DNA: TGTGCCAGCAGTGAACTGGGGGGAGGGCAGTTCTTC.

This clonotype was seen repeatedly, ten times or more. DNA for the CDR3: TGTGCCAGCAGAGGACCAAACAGGGGATTCGGAGAGACCCAGTACTTC. Its protein product is CASRGPNRGFGETQYF. V and J are TRBV2 and TRBJ2-5, with TRBD1 identical over 7 bases. The CDR3 totals 16 residues. V gave up 6 bases and J gave up 4 bases; unmatched junction bases: 14. Germline values: CDR1 SNHLY, CDR2 FYNNEI.

The table lists this clonotype with a few counts. The V call is TRBV27, the J call TRBJ2-1; the D is unclear. This CDR3 contains 14 residues. Germline assignment: CDR1 MNHEY and CDR2 SMNVEV (reference sequence). Trimming took off 2 bases at V and 1 base at J, with 6 bases between the two ends. CDR3 nucleotide sequence: TGTGCCAGCAGTTTACAGGATTCCTACAATGAGCAGTTCTTC. It is translated as CASSLQDSYNEQFF.

This clonotype has just a few counts. The rearrangement joins TRBV5-1 to TRBJ2-4, with D hard to call. Between the trimmed V and J ends, which lost 4 bases and 2 bases, there was a span of 10 bases. Germline-derived CDR1 and CDR2 are SGHRS and YFSETQ. The CDR3 extends over 14 amino acids. The CDR3: CASSEDASKNIQYF. In DNA, the CDR3 is TGCGCCAGCAGCGAGGACGCGTCCAAAAACATTCAGTACTTC.

This clonotype came up a few times. This chain uses TRBV11-3 with TRBJ1-3; unclear D gene. Germline values: CDR1 SGHNT, CDR2 YENEEA. This CDR3 is built from 13 residues. V lost 5 bases, J lost 2 bases, and 7 bases lay in between. The DNA for the CDR3 is TGTGCCAGCAGCATCGGGGCTGGAAACACCATATATTTT. This gives the protein CASSIGAGNTIYF. Combining the CDR3 with reference TRBV11-3 and TRBJ1-3 gives the whole variable domain EAGVVQSPRYKIIEKKQPVAFWCNPISGHNTLYWYLQNLGQGPELLIRYENEEAVDDSQLPKDRFSAERLKGVDSTLKIQPAELGDSAVYLCASSIGAGNTIYFGEGSWLTVV.